The next 31 T cell receptor beta chains were all read from a single sample in a study of T-cell memory formation after mild COVID-19. Using its own MiXCR run on the 5' RACE reads, TCRdb lists one record per CDR3 protein. The data show a few hundred thousand distinct CDR3 sequences, 15% to 20% seen once. The sample comprised PBMCs or a T cell subset sorted from them (not recorded which). Source of these receptors: a man younger than 35 who had mild COVID-19 (a few samples of this study predate the infection). Cell type and time point are not known.

Notes on this clonotype: One junction end disagrees with the germline gene, perhaps due to a read error. The chain recombines TRBV12-3 or TRBV12-4 with TRBJ2-3; 8 nucleotides align to TRBD1. CDR3 length: 13 residues. The CDR3 nucleotides read TGTTCCAGCAGACAGGGGTGGGCAGATACGCAGTATTTT. Translation gives CSSRQGWADTQYF.

The V call is TRBV19, the J call TRBJ2-6; D gene unclear. The V end lost 3 bases, the J end lost 10 bases, and 7 bases lay between the germline ends. Germline CDR1 is LNHDA and CDR2 is SQIVND (reference sequence). CDR3 length: 12 amino acids. The CDR3 DNA reads as TGTGCCAGTAGTATGGGGATGAACGTCCTGACTTTC. Its translation: CASSMGMNVLTF.

This clonotype was seen once. The V and J genes are TRBV2 and TRBJ1-4; 10 bases align to TRBD1. With V trimmed by 7 bases and J by 5 bases, 1 base remained unmatched. The V gene's germline CDR1 is SNHLY and CDR2 FYNNEI. The CDR3 sequence is 13 residues long. The CDR3 sequence: CASKGQGNEKLFF. In DNA form, the CDR3 reads TGTGCCAGCAAGGGACAGGGGAATGAAAAACTGTTTTTT.

This clonotype came up a few times. The chain carries TRBV7-2 and TRBJ1-2; D gene ambiguous. Between the trimmed V and J ends, which lost 5 bases and 7 bases, there was a span of 11 bases. Per the germline V gene, CDR1 is SGHTA and CDR2 is FQGNSA. The CDR3 extends over 12 amino acids. The CDR3 region is CASSPALFGYTF. The CDR3 nucleotides are TGTGCCAGCAGCCCAGCTCTTTTTGGCTACACCTTC.

The chain combines TRBV24-1 with TRBJ2-2; D call uncertain. There are 12 residues in the CDR3. V was clipped by 5 bases and J by 9 bases, with 9 bases between them. The germline V gene has CDR1 KGHDR and CDR2 SFDVKD. CDR3 bases: TGTGCCACCAGTGGCGAGTCCCGGGAGCTGTTTTTT. Its protein is CATSGESRELFF.

CDR3 residues: CASRLDQSSYEQYF. The CDR3 bases are TGTGCCAGCAGGTTGGACCAGAGCTCCTACGAGCAGTACTTC. The genes are TRBV7-9 and TRBJ2-7; D call uncertain. The CDR3 is 14 residues long. Between the trimmed V and J ends, which lost 6 bases and 0 bases, there was a span of 12 bases. Germline V gene sequence: CDR1 SEHNR, CDR2 FQNEAQ (reference sequence). Filled out from reference TRBV7-9 and TRBJ2-7, the complete variable domain reads DTGVSQNPRHKITKRGQNVTFRCDPISEHNRLYWYRQTLGQGPEFLTYFQNEAQLEKSRLLSDRFSAERPKGSFSTLEIQRTEQGDSAMYLCASRLDQSSYEQYFGPGTRLTVT.

The sample holds a few counts of this clonotype. The chain combines TRBV4-3 with TRBJ1-2; no reliable D call. The V and J ends lost 0 bases and 8 bases respectively, with 13 bases between them. Germline lookup yields CDR1 LGHNA and CDR2 YSLEER. The CDR3 is 14 amino acids. The CDR3 DNA sequence: TGCGCCAGCAGCCAAGATGCCCAGGAAAGGGGCTACACCTTC. Residues: CASSQDAQERGYTF.

The rearrangement uses TRBV4-1 and TRBJ1-1; D is possibly TRBD1 (6 bases). Trimming stripped 6 bases from V and 2 bases from J, with 13 bases between. Per the germline V gene, CDR1 is MGHRA and CDR2 is YSYEKL. The CDR3 covers 14 residues. As DNA, the CDR3 is TGCGCCAGCAGGGGGGCGTTGAGAAACACTGAAGCTTTCTTT. Encoded protein: CASRGALRNTEAFF.

This clonotype occurred a few times. The chain employs TRBV5-1 and TRBJ1-5; 8 bases are a match to TRBD1. This CDR3 contains 14 residues. Trimming removed 5 bases from V and 5 bases from J; junction bases left unmatched: 6. CDR1 and CDR2 from the germline V gene are SGHRS and YFSETQ. The CDR3 coding sequence is TGCGCCAGCAGTCAAGGACAGGGAGATCAGCCCCAGCATTTT. Protein product: CASSQGQGDQPQHF. Drawing the rest from reference TRBV5-1 and TRBJ1-5, the complete variable domain is KAGVTQTPRYLIKTRGQQVTLSCSPISGHRSVSWYQQTPGQGLQFLFEYFSETQRNKGNFPGRFSGRQFSNSRSEMNVSTLELGDSALYLCASSQGQGDQPQHFGDGTRLSIL.

The CDR3 loop is CASSWDRVGNTIYF. The CDR3 region has the DNA TGTGCCAGCAGTTGGGACAGGGTTGGAAACACCATATATTTT. This rearrangement joins TRBV6-5 to TRBJ1-3, with 9 bases identical to TRBD1. The length of the CDR3 is 14 residues. The trim removed 4 bases at V and 3 bases at J, leaving 1 base unmatched. Germline loops: CDR1 MNHEY, CDR2 SVGAGI.

The V and J genes are TRBV6-5 and TRBJ1-1; D call uncertain. The germline V gene encodes CDR1 MNHEY and CDR2 SVGAGI. V lost 6 bases to trimming and J lost 3 bases, with 11 bases between them. The CDR3 contains 13 residues. The CDR3 spells CASSQTRDTEAFF. The CDR3 coding sequence is TGTGCCAGCAGCCAGACTCGAGACACTGAAGCTTTCTTT.

This clonotype has ten or more counts. This chain links TRBV20-1 with TRBJ1-5; D ambiguous. With 3 bases removed from V and 4 bases from J, the gap between germline ends came to 7 bases. CDR1 is DFQATT and CDR2 is SNEGSKA in the germline V gene (reference sequence). This CDR3 spans 12 amino acids. CDR3 DNA: TGCAGTGCTAGCACCGTGAATCAGCCCCAGCATTTT. Protein sequence: CSASTVNQPQHF.

The chain links TRBV7-9 to TRBJ1-2; D not resolved. V lost 7 bases and J lost 2, with 8 bases in between. This CDR3 region has 12 residues. Germline V gives CDR1 SEHNR, CDR2 FQNEAQ (reference sequence). CDR3 region: CASTTENYGYTF. CDR3 DNA sequence: TGTGCCAGCACGACCGAGAACTATGGCTACACCTTC.

Only a few counts were recorded for this clonotype. V and J are TRBV3-1 and TRBJ2-3; D is uncertain. CDR1 and CDR2 (germline): LGHDT, YNNKEL (reference sequence). Trimming left V 4 bases short and J 1 base short, with 12 bases between. The CDR3 totals 15 residues. The CDR3 here is CASSPYRAGTDTQYF. The CDR3 nucleotides read TGTGCCAGCAGCCCCTACCGTGCGGGCACAGATACGCAGTATTTT.

This clonotype turned up a few times. V gene TRBV11-2 combines with J gene TRBJ2-1, with 8 bases identical to TRBD1. Germline loops: CDR1 SGHAT, CDR2 FQNNGV. Trimming at V came to 6 bases and at J to 6 bases, leaving 4 bases not matched to a gene. This CDR3 comprises 13 residues. The chain's CDR3 is CASRRGQGNEQFF. The CDR3 DNA sequence: TGTGCCAGCAGACGAGGACAGGGCAATGAGCAGTTCTTC.

This clonotype has just a few counts. This chain links TRBV5-1 with TRBJ2-5; TRBD2 matches 10 bases. This CDR3 is built from 16 residues. Per the germline V gene, CDR1 is SGHRS and CDR2 is YFSETQ. V dropped 4 bases and J dropped 3; count of bases not matched to a gene: 9. The CDR3 loop is CASSKLRTSGEETQYF. CDR3 nucleotide sequence: TGCGCCAGCAGCAAACTGAGGACTAGCGGTGAAGAGACCCAGTACTTC.

This clonotype has a handful of counts. The chain employs TRBV7-2 and TRBJ1-3; D gene unclear. The CDR3 runs to 15 residues. Germline CDR1 reads SGHTA; CDR2 reads FQGNSA. Deletions cut 5 bases from V and 0 bases from J, with 11 bases between. The CDR3 bases are TGTGCCAGCAGCGCGGACCGAGCCTCTGGAAACACCATATATTTT. This sequence encodes CASSADRASGNTIYF.

V gene TRBV28 combines with J gene TRBJ1-1; D is unresolved. Germline V CDR1 and CDR2: MDHEN, SYDVKM. The germline V and J ends were trimmed by 5 bases and 4 bases, with 17 bases remaining between them. This CDR3 spans 15 amino acids. DNA of the CDR3: TGTGCCAGCAGTCCACCTACGAGGGTGGGCACTGAAGCTTTCTTT. Amino acids: CASSPPTRVGTEAFF.

The genes are TRBV28 and TRBJ1-6, with D perhaps TRBD1 (5 bases). Germline CDR1 MDHEN, CDR2 SYDVKM. This CDR3 has 13 residues. Trimming shortened V by 7 bases and J by 6 bases, and 10 bases separated the two germline ends. CDR3 nucleotide sequence: TGTGCCAGCAAGGAGGGGACTAATTCACCCCTCCACTTT. The encoded protein is CASKEGTNSPLHF.

This clonotype occurred a few times. This chain connects TRBV20-1 to TRBJ2-4; 9 bases agree with TRBD1. CDR3 size: 12 residues. The J segment lost 9 bases and the V segment lost 6 bases, leaving 6 bases of the junction unmatched. The V gene's germline CDR1 is DFQATT and CDR2 SNEGSKA (reference sequence). This chain's CDR3 is CSAGQGRTIQYF. The CDR3, as DNA: TGCAGTGCAGGACAGGGGCGAACCATTCAGTACTTC.

The chain employs TRBV28 and TRBJ1-5; possible D gene TRBD1, 6 bases. The ends were cut back, 8 bases at V and 7 bases at J, with 12 bases in the middle. CDR1 and CDR2 from the germline V gene are MDHEN and SYDVKM. This CDR3 region has 12 residues. DNA of the CDR3: TGTGCCAGCGTCGAGGGGGGGCAGCCCCAGCATTTT. Amino acids: CASVEGGQPQHF.

Of note for this clonotype: A much larger clonotype is one base distant, so this may be a read error. This rearrangement joins TRBV29-1 to TRBJ2-3; D ambiguous. Deletions cut 6 bases from V and 9 bases from J, with 10 bases between. CDR3 length: 10 amino acids. Germline values: CDR1 SQVTM, CDR2 ANQGSEA. The CDR3 bases are TGCAGCGTGAGAAAAGAGACGCAGTATTTT. Amino acid sequence: CSVRKETQYF.

The chain carries TRBV4-1 and TRBJ1-3; D is unclear. This CDR3 is 19 amino acids long. Germline V CDR1 and CDR2: MGHRA, YSYEKL. Trimming pared 2 bases from V and 0 bases from J, leaving 20 bases between. CDR3 in amino acids: CASSQFSISPGNSGNTIYF. DNA for the CDR3: TGCGCCAGCAGCCAATTTAGCATCTCCCCCGGGAACTCTGGAAACACCATATATTTT.

This clonotype was counted a few times. The V and J genes are TRBV4-1 and TRBJ2-6; D unclear. This CDR3 region has 16 residues. CDR1 and CDR2 (germline): MGHRA, YSYEKL. Trimming cost V 1 base and J 1 base, with 8 bases left between them. The CDR3: CASSQGPSSGANVLTF. DNA for the CDR3: TGCGCCAGCAGCCAAGGTCCGTCGTCTGGGGCCAACGTCCTGACTTTC.

V usage is TRBV11-2 and J usage is TRBJ2-7; TRBD1 agrees at 8 bases. This CDR3 spans 15 amino acids. Germline CDR1 reads SGHAT; CDR2 reads FQNNGV. Germline trimming cut 5 bases from V and 6 bases from J; bases unmatched to any gene: 12. In DNA, the CDR3 is TGTGCCAGCAGCCGACAGGGGTCCAAGTGGGGCGAGCAGTACGTC. As protein: CASSRQGSKWGEQYV.

J is TRBJ2-6 and V is TRBV12-3 or TRBV12-4; D is possibly TRBD2 (5 bases). The germline V and J ends were trimmed by 6 bases and 0 bases, with 21 bases remaining between them. The CDR3 contains 19 residues. CDR3 residues: CASSRRTAPVGSGANVLTF. The CDR3 DNA reads as TGTGCCAGCAGCAGAAGGACTGCCCCAGTGGGCTCTGGGGCCAACGTCCTGACTTTC.

The gene calls are TRBV19 and TRBJ1-1, with D unclear. Germline V gene lookup returns CDR1 LNHDA and CDR2 SQIVND (reference sequence). The CDR3 is made up of 11 amino acids. The germline V and J ends were trimmed by 6 bases and 6 bases, with 8 bases remaining between them. The DNA of the CDR3 is TGTGCCAGTAGGTTGGCCGCTGAAGCTTTCTTT. It translates to CASRLAAEAFF.

The chain combines TRBV5-5 with TRBJ2-3; either TRBD1 or TRBD2 may supply D (6 bases each). The germline CDR1 and CDR2 sequences are SGHKS and YYEKEE (reference sequence). V shed 5 bases and J shed 5 bases, with 21 bases lying between them. The CDR3 runs 16 residues. CDR3 amino acids: CASRRGIYGGGDTQYF. CDR3 DNA sequence: TGTGCCAGCAGGAGGGGGATTTACGGGGGCGGAGATACGCAGTATTTT.

This clonotype was counted a few times. The CDR3 loop reads CSVARGNGNTIYF. The CDR3 DNA follows: TGCAGCGTTGCCCGGGGGAACGGAAACACCATATATTTT. The rearrangement links TRBV29-1 to TRBJ1-3, with TRBD1 as a possible D gene (5 bases). Germline V gene data show CDR1 as SQVTM and CDR2 as ANQGSEA. V lost 4 bases to trimming and J lost 4 bases, with 11 bases between them. CDR3 length: 13 residues. The full variable domain, with the rest looked up from reference TRBV29-1 and TRBJ1-3, is SAVISQKPSRDICQRGTSLTIQCQVDSQVTMMFWYRQQPGQSLTLIATANQGSEATYESGFVIDKFPISRPNLTFSTLTVSNMSPEDSSIYLCSVARGNGNTIYFGEGSWLTVV.

The sample holds a few counts of this clonotype. This rearrangement joins TRBV7-9 to TRBJ1-1, with D tentatively TRBD1 (5 bases). Germline V gene data show CDR1 as SEHNR and CDR2 as FQNEAQ (reference sequence). Trimming stripped 10 bases from V and 1 base from J, with 13 bases between. The CDR3 loop spans 13 amino acids. The DNA for the CDR3 is TGTGCCATCCCGGGGCCGCAGAACACTGAAGCTTTCTTT. Encoded protein: CAIPGPQNTEAFF.

Written as DNA, the CDR3 is TGTGCCAGCAGCGTAGCGGCAGTCAGCTCCTACGAGCAGTACTTC. Translation: CASSVAAVSSYEQYF. J is TRBJ2-7 and V is TRBV9; D is uncertain. V lost 0 bases and J 0 bases, leaving 10 bases between the germline ends. CDR1 SGDLS and CDR2 YYNGEE come from the germline V gene. The CDR3 has 15 residues. Filled out from reference TRBV9 and TRBJ2-7, the complete variable domain reads DSGVTQTPKHLITATGQRVTLRCSPRSGDLSVYWYQQSLDQGLQFLIQYYNGEERAKGNILERFSAQQFPDLHSELNLSSLELGDSALYFCASSVAAVSSYEQYFGPGTRLTVT.